The 32 T cell receptor beta chains below come from one sample, sequenced in a study of quantifying T cell responses using KT2 cells. Study in general: TCR alpha and beta constant-region primers primed reverse transcription of RNA.

The cDNA 3' end received a ligated oligonucleotide with a UMI. An equimolar mix of RC1.1 and RC1.2 primed the beta chain across TRBC1 and TRBC2. TCRdb ran MiXCR on the UMI-ligation and nested PCR reads and lists one entry per CDR3 protein. The sample has around 30,000 distinct CDR3 sequences, 10% seen once. Sequenced: PBMCs spiked with cells of the T cell clone KT2. These receptors were collected from a human donor.

This clonotype was seen only a few times. The gene calls are TRBV11-2 and TRBJ2-1; 13 nucleotides align to TRBD2. CDR1 is SGHAT and CDR2 is FQNNGV in the germline V gene. The V gene end was trimmed by 3 bases and the J gene end by 0 bases; junction bases not matched to a gene: 5. This CDR3 is 18 amino acids long. The DNA of the CDR3 is TGTGCCAGCAGCTTTCTGGGACTAGCGGGGCCCTCCTACAATGAGCAGTTCTTC. Translated: CASSFLGLAGPSYNEQFF.

V and J are TRBV6-6 and TRBJ2-3; D not certain. The germline gives CDR1 MNHNY, CDR2 SVGAGI (reference sequence). The CDR3 consists of 16 residues. Between the trimmed V and J ends, which lost 6 bases and 0 bases, there was a span of 16 bases. CDR3 sequence: CASSLRVVWSTDTQYF. The CDR3 DNA reads as TGTGCCAGCAGCCTTAGGGTGGTGTGGAGCACAGATACGCAGTATTTT.

This clonotype has just a few counts. The chain is built from TRBV12-3 or TRBV12-4 and TRBJ2-7, with D perhaps TRBD1 or TRBD2 (7 bases each). The CDR3 is 13 residues long. Trimming shortened V by 6 bases and J by 9 bases, and 18 bases separated the two germline ends. Here the CDR3 DNA reads TGTGCCAGCAGCCAGACAGGGCGCGGGGGGCAGTACTTC. Its protein product is CASSQTGRGGQYF.

The chain carries TRBV28 and TRBJ1-3; the match to TRBD1 covers 7 bases. Unmatched junction bases numbered 8, after V lost 5 bases and J lost 1 base. This CDR3 is 16 amino acids long. Germline lookup yields CDR1 MDHEN and CDR2 SYDVKM. The CDR3 loop reads CASSPQGVLSGNTIYF. The DNA for the CDR3 is TGTGCCAGCAGTCCCCAGGGGGTACTTTCTGGAAACACCATATATTTT.

This clonotype was recorded many times. The chain links TRBV6-5 to TRBJ1-1; maybe TRBD1 (6 bases). The CDR3 runs to 13 residues. Germline-derived CDR1 and CDR2 are MNHEY and SVGAGI. Deletions cut 5 bases from V and 5 bases from J, with 12 bases between. The CDR3 sequence is CASSHQGTTEAFF. The CDR3 bases are TGTGCCAGCAGTCACCAGGGGACAACTGAAGCTTTCTTT.

This clonotype was picked up a small number of times. This rearrangement joins TRBV19 to TRBJ1-2, with D perhaps TRBD1 (6 bases). Looked up from germline, CDR1 is LNHDA and CDR2 is SQIVND (reference sequence). Trimming stripped 1 base from V and 5 bases from J, with 14 bases between. The CDR3 contains 15 residues. The CDR3 spells CASSIGATGEYGYTF. For the CDR3, the DNA is TGTGCCAGTAGTATAGGTGCGACAGGAGAATATGGCTACACCTTC.

This clonotype was detected only a few times. This rearrangement joins TRBV6-2 or TRBV6-3 to TRBJ1-1; D gene ambiguous. V dropped 4 bases and J dropped 1 base, with 7 bases sitting between them. This CDR3 is built from 13 residues. Germline loops: CDR1 MNHEY, CDR2 SVGEGT. This chain's CDR3 is CASSFDTNTEAFF. CDR3 bases: TGTGCCAGCAGTTTCGACACGAACACTGAAGCTTTCTTT.

The gene calls are TRBV5-4 and TRBJ2-1; the match to TRBD2 covers 10 bases. Germline-derived CDR1 and CDR2 are SGHNT and YYREEE (reference sequence). V was clipped by 2 bases and J by 6 bases; unmatched bases: 2. The CDR3 runs 14 residues. In DNA, the CDR3 is TGTGCCAGCAGCTTCAGACTAGCGGGCAATGAGCAGTTCTTC. Encoded protein: CASSFRLAGNEQFF.

This clonotype appeared a few times. The chain employs TRBV7-9 and TRBJ2-7; 10 bases map to TRBD2. The germline CDR1 and CDR2 sequences are SEHNR and FQNEAQ (reference sequence). The J segment lost 6 bases and the V segment lost 4 bases, leaving 15 bases of the junction unmatched. The CDR3 extends over 17 amino acids. The CDR3 DNA reads TGTGCCAGCAGCTCAACCTCCCTAGCGGGAGACCCCTTCGAGCAGTACTTC. Residues: CASSSTSLAGDPFEQYF.

This clonotype has only a few counts. This chain joins TRBV27 and TRBJ2-1; either TRBD1 or TRBD2 may supply D (5 bases each). Trimming pared 2 bases from V and 5 bases from J, leaving 10 bases between. The CDR3 extends over 14 amino acids. CDR1 and CDR2 from the germline V gene are MNHEY and SMNVEV (reference sequence). The chain's CDR3 is CASSLLGTHNEQFF. The CDR3 DNA sequence: TGTGCCAGCAGTTTACTGGGGACCCACAATGAGCAGTTCTTC.

The chain couples TRBV12-3 or TRBV12-4 to TRBJ2-7, with a tentative D call TRBD1 (6 bases). The germline V and J ends were trimmed by 7 bases and 5 bases, with 15 bases remaining between them. This CDR3 has 13 residues. The CDR3, as DNA: TGTGCCAGCACCCGAACAGGGTCTGACGAGCAGTACTTC. Amino acid sequence: CASTRTGSDEQYF.

In this sample, this clonotype turned up a few times. The J gene is TRBJ2-3, the V gene TRBV2; D is possibly TRBD2 (6 bases). Looked up from germline, CDR1 is SNHLY and CDR2 is FYNNEI. CDR3 length: 14 residues. V lost 7 bases and J 4 bases, leaving 15 bases between the germline ends. The DNA for the CDR3 is TGTGCCAGCACCTCGGGAGCGACCTCAGATACGCAGTATTTT. It encodes CASTSGATSDTQYF.

V and J are TRBV5-4 and TRBJ2-1; D gene ambiguous. The CDR3 has 13 residues. CDR1 and CDR2 from the germline V gene are SGHNT and YYREEE (reference sequence). Trimming removed 4 bases from V and 10 bases from J, with 15 bases in between. Here the CDR3 DNA reads TGTGCCAGCAGCCTCCATTTTCCGAGCGAGCAGTTCTTC. It translates to CASSLHFPSEQFF. The whole variable domain, remainder taken from reference TRBV5-4 and TRBJ2-1, is ETGVTQSPTHLIKTRGQQVTLRCSSQSGHNTVSWYQQALGQGPQFIFQYYREEENGRGNFPPRFSGLQFPNYSSELNVNALELDDSALYLCASSLHFPSEQFFGPGTRLTVL.

The table lists this clonotype with a few counts. The chain recombines TRBV7-9 with TRBJ2-1; D unresolved. The V gene's germline CDR1 is SEHNR and CDR2 FQNEAQ (reference sequence). The CDR3 length is 11 residues. Trimming pared 3 bases from V and 3 bases from J, leaving 0 bases between. The DNA for the CDR3 is TGTGCCAGCAGCTTCTACAATGAGCAGTTCTTC. Translation: CASSFYNEQFF.

This clonotype was counted between two and nine times. The chain is built from TRBV6-5 and TRBJ2-3; the match to TRBD2 covers 14 bases. CDR3 size: 15 residues. Germline lookup yields CDR1 MNHEY and CDR2 SVGAGI. The V segment lost 5 bases and the J segment 4 bases; nucleotides outside the gene matches: 2. CDR3 protein: CASSGTSGSSDTQYF. The CDR3 DNA follows: TGTGCCAGCAGTGGGACTAGCGGGAGCTCAGATACGCAGTATTTT.

The chain recombines TRBV20-1 with TRBJ1-5; D call uncertain. The CDR3 extends over 11 amino acids. The germline CDR1 and CDR2 sequences are DFQATT and SNEGSKA (reference sequence). The V gene lost 7 bases and the J gene lost 3 bases, with 7 bases spanning the gap. CDR3 amino acids: CSVGSNQPQHF. In DNA, the CDR3 is TGCAGTGTGGGATCCAATCAGCCCCAGCATTTT.

Ten or more counts support this clonotype. The V gene is TRBV1, the J gene TRBJ2-7. TRBV1 is described as a pseudogene. This CDR3 region has 14 residues. CDR3 DNA sequence: TGCACCAGCAGCCAAGCCGCCAGCGCCTACGAGCAGTACTTC. Encoded protein: CTSSQAASAYEQYF.

This clonotype was observed a handful of times. J is TRBJ2-3 and V is TRBV12-3 or TRBV12-4; TRBD2 matches at 8 bases. Unmatched junction bases numbered 5, after V lost 5 bases and J lost 1 base. The CDR3 spans 15 residues. The CDR3 sequence: CASSLLTSGTDTQYF. DNA of the CDR3: TGTGCCAGCAGTCTCCTGACTAGCGGCACAGATACGCAGTATTTT.

This clonotype appeared many times. This chain joins TRBV6-6 and TRBJ1-6; 10 nucleotides agree with TRBD1. CDR1 is MNHNY and CDR2 is SVGAGI in the germline V gene (reference sequence). The CDR3 covers 13 residues. V was clipped by 9 bases and J by 9 bases; unmatched bases: 5. The CDR3 region has the DNA TGTGCCAGTGAACGACAGGGGGCTTCACCCCTCCACTTT. Protein product: CASERQGASPLHF.

This chain uses TRBV18 with TRBJ1-1; the D gene is possibly TRBD1 (6 bases). The germline V gene has CDR1 KGHSH and CDR2 LQKENI. The length of the CDR3 is 13 residues. V was trimmed by 3 bases and J by 4 bases, leaving 9 bases between them. The CDR3 DNA follows: TGTGCCAGCTCACCCCAGGGGCCCACTGAAGCTTTCTTT. Protein product: CASSPQGPTEAFF.

The V call is TRBV11-3, the J call TRBJ2-7; D is possibly TRBD1 (7 bases). The CDR3 sequence is 12 residues long. CDR1 and CDR2 (germline): SGHNT, YENEEA. V dropped 5 bases and J dropped 5 bases, with 10 bases sitting between them. The CDR3, as DNA: TGTGCCAGCAGCCAGGGGGAGGACGAGCAGTACTTC. It codes for CASSQGEDEQYF.

This clonotype showed up many times. The V and J genes are TRBV12-3 or TRBV12-4 and TRBJ1-1; 7 bases match TRBD1. This CDR3 has 14 residues. Trimming at V came to 6 bases and at J to 5 bases, leaving 9 bases not matched to a gene. CDR3 coding DNA: TGTGCCAGCAGCTCCCAGGGGGTAAGGACTGAAGCTTTCTTT. As protein: CASSSQGVRTEAFF.

The chain carries TRBV6-2 or TRBV6-3 and TRBJ1-1, with TRBD1 matching over 7 bases. Per the germline V gene, CDR1 is MNHEY and CDR2 is SVGEGT. V was pared by 3 bases and J by 3 bases, with 13 bases of the junction left unmatched. CDR3 length: 17 amino acids. The CDR3 DNA reads as TGTGCCAGCAGTTATGTTACAGGGGCGGCTTTTGACACTGAAGCTTTCTTT. It encodes CASSYVTGAAFDTEAFF.

This clonotype was seen ten or more times. The J gene is TRBJ1-1, the V gene TRBV10-3; a possible D gene is TRBD1 (5 bases). The CDR3 runs 15 residues. The germline V and J ends were trimmed by 1 base and 0 bases, with 9 bases remaining between them. From germline, CDR1 is ENHRY and CDR2 SYGVKD. The CDR3 spells CAISEFSGLNTEAFF. The DNA of the CDR3 is TGTGCCATCAGTGAGTTTTCAGGGTTGAACACTGAAGCTTTCTTT.

This clonotype was recorded at least ten times. The gene calls are TRBV19 and TRBJ2-7; TRBD1 agrees at 7 bases. CDR3 length: 13 residues. V was pared by 9 bases and J by 1 base, with 6 bases of the junction left unmatched. CDR1 LNHDA and CDR2 SQIVND come from the germline V gene (reference sequence). The CDR3 DNA follows: TGTGCCAGGGGCGACAGGGCTTCCTACGAGCAGTACTTC. It specifies CARGDRASYEQYF.

The V gene is TRBV12-3 or TRBV12-4, the J gene TRBJ1-5; D is unclear. Deletions cut 6 bases from V and 0 bases from J, with 12 bases between. This CDR3 has 15 amino acids. CDR3 nucleotide sequence: TGTGCCAGCAGACGAAAAGGGTATAGCAATCAGCCCCAGCATTTT. This translates into CASRRKGYSNQPQHF.

The gene calls are TRBV5-6 and TRBJ2-5; no clear D. Trimming pared 0 bases from V and 3 bases from J, leaving 9 bases between. CDR1 and CDR2 (germline): SGHDT, YYEEEE. The CDR3 contains 14 residues. The CDR3 DNA reads as TGTGCCAGCAGCTTGGAGGAGACGGAAGAGACCCAGTACTTC. It translates to CASSLEETEETQYF.

The gene calls are TRBV27 and TRBJ2-2, with TRBD2 as a possible D gene (6 bases). The V end lost 4 bases, the J end lost 2 bases, and 11 bases lay between the germline ends. Germline CDR1 and CDR2: MNHEY and SMNVEV (reference sequence). The CDR3 has 15 amino acids. CDR3 sequence (DNA): TGTGCCAGCAGTTACGGGGGACCTAACACCGGGGAGCTGTTTTTT. Translation gives CASSYGGPNTGELFF.

This clonotype has just a few counts. The CDR3 reads CASSISTTGAAEAFF. CDR3 DNA: TGTGCCAGCAGCATTTCAACCACAGGGGCGGCTGAAGCTTTCTTT. This chain uses TRBV7-9 with TRBJ1-1; TRBD1 agrees at 7 bases. The J segment lost 6 bases and the V segment lost 5 bases, leaving 12 bases of the junction unmatched. This CDR3 has 15 residues. CDR1 and CDR2 (germline): SEHNR, FQNEAQ (reference sequence).

The gene calls are TRBV6-2 or TRBV6-3 and TRBJ2-7, with D unclear. CDR3 size: 16 residues. CDR1 and CDR2 (germline): MNHEY, SVGEGT. Trimming cost V 4 bases and J 4 bases, with 20 bases left between them. CDR3 coding DNA: TGTGCCAGCAGTTCCTCAGGTTTACCGAAAGCTTACGAGCAGTACTTC. Translation: CASSSSGLPKAYEQYF.

This clonotype occurred many times. This chain joins TRBV29-1 and TRBJ1-1, with 7 positions matching TRBD1. In germline, CDR1 is SQVTM, CDR2 ANQGSEA. The CDR3 covers 12 residues. V was clipped by 8 bases and J by 0 bases; unmatched bases: 3. Here the CDR3 DNA reads TGCAGCTCGGGACAGATGAACACTGAAGCTTTCTTT. Translation: CSSGQMNTEAFF.

This clonotype has just a few counts. This rearrangement joins TRBV12-3 or TRBV12-4 to TRBJ2-2, with 12 bases matching TRBD2. J was trimmed by 7 bases and V by 2 bases; bases with no gene match: 11. This CDR3 region has 18 residues. For the CDR3, the DNA is TGTGCCAGCAGTTTACCCCTCGGACTAGCGGGAATCGGCGGGGAGCTGTTTTTT. This codes for CASSLPLGLAGIGGELFF.